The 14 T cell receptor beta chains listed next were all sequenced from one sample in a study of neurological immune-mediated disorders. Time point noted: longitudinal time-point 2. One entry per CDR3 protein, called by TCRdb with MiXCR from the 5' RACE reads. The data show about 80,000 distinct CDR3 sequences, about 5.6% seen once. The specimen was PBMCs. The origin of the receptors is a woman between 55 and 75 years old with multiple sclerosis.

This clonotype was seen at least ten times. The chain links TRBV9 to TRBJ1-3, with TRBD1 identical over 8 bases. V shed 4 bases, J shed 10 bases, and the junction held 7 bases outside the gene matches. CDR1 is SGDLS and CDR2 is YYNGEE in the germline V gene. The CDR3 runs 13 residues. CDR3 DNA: TGTGCCAGCAGCCCGGACAGGGAAGGGACCATATATTTT. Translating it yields CASSPDREGTIYF. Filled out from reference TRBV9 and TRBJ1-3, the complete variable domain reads DSGVTQTPKHLITATGQRVTLRCSPRSGDLSVYWYQQSLDQGLQFLIQYYNGEERAKGNILERFSAQQFPDLHSELNLSSLELGDSALYFCASSPDREGTIYFGEGSWLTVV.

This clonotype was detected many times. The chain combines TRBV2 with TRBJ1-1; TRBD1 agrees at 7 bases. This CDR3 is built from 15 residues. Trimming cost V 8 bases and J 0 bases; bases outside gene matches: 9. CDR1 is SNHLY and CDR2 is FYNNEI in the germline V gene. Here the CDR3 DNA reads TGTGCCAGCCGCCGGGACAGTAAGATGAACACTGAAGCTTTCTTT. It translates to CASRRDSKMNTEAFF.

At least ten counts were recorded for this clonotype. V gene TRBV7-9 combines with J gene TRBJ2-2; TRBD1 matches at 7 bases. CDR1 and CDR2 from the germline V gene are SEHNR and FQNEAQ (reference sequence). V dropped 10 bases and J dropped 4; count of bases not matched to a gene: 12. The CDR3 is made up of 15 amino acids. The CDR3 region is CATQQGRAGTGELFF. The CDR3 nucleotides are TGTGCCACCCAACAGGGGCGGGCCGGCACCGGGGAGCTGTTTTTT. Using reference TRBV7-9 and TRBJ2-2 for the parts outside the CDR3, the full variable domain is DTGVSQNPRHKITKRGQNVTFRCDPISEHNRLYWYRQTLGQGPEFLTYFQNEAQLEKSRLLSDRFSAERPKGSFSTLEIQRTEQGDSAMYLCATQQGRAGTGELFFGEGSRLTVL.

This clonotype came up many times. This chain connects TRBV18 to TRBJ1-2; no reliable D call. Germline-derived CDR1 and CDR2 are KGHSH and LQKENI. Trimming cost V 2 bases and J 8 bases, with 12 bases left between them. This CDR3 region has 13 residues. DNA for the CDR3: TGTGCCAGCTCACCAACCGCAAATCGGGGCTACACCTTC. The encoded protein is CASSPTANRGYTF.

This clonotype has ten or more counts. The CDR3 reads CASSRDRAGEQYF. The CDR3 DNA sequence: TGTGCCAGCAGCCGGGACAGGGCAGGGGAGCAGTACTTC. The V gene is TRBV14, the J gene TRBJ2-7, with 9 bases aligning to TRBD1. V lost 4 bases, J lost 7 bases, and 5 bases stayed unmatched. The CDR3 sequence is 13 residues long. CDR1 is SGHDN, CDR2 FVKESK, per germline.

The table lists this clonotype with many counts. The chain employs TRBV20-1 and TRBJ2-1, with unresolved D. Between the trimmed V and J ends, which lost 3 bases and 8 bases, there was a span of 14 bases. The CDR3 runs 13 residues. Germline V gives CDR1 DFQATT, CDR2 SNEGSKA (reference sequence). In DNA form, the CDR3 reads TGCAGTGCTAGCAGTCGGGTGTCGGATGAGCAGTTCTTC. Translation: CSASSRVSDEQFF.

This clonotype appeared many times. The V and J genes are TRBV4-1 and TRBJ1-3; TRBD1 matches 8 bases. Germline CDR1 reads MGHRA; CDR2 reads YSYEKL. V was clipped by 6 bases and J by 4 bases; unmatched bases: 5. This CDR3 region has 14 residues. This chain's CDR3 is CASRPTGVGNTIYF. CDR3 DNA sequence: TGCGCCAGCAGACCGACAGGGGTCGGAAACACCATATATTTT.

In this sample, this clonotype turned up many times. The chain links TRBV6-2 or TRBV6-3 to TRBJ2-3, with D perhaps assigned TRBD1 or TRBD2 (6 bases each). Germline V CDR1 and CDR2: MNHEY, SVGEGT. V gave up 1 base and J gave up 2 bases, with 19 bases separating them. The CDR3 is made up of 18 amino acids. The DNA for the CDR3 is TGTGCCAGCAGTTACTGGGGGGCCCGGGGGACTTACACAGATACGCAGTATTTT. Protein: CASSYWGARGTYTDTQYF.

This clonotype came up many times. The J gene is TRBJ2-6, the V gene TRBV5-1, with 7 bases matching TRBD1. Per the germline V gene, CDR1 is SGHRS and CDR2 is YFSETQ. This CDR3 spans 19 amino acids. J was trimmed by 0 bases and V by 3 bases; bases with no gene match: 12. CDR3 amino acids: CASSSRVGTASSGANVLTF. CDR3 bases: TGCGCCAGCAGCTCCAGAGTAGGGACAGCGAGCTCTGGGGCCAACGTCCTGACTTTC.

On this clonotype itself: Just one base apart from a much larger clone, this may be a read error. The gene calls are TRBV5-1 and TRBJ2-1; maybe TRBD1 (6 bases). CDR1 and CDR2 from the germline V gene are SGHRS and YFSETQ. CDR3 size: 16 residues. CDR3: CASSLLAQGSHNEQFF. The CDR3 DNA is TGCGCCAGCAGCTTGTTAGCACAGGGCTCCCACAATGAGCAGTTCTTC.

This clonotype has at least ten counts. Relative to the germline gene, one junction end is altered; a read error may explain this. The CDR3 reads CASSNPPETVSF. The CDR3 DNA reads as TGCGCCAGCAGCAACCCTCCGGAGACGGTTAGCTTC. J is TRBJ1-2 and V is TRBV5-1, with D unclear. Germline-derived CDR1 and CDR2 are SGHRS and YFSETQ. The CDR3 is 12 amino acids.

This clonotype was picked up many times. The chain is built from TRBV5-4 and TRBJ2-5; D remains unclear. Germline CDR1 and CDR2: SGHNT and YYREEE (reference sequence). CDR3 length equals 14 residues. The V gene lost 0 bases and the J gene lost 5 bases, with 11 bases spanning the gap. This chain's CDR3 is CASSLVGIGETQYF. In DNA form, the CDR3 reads TGTGCCAGCAGCTTGGTTGGGATCGGGGAGACCCAGTACTTC.

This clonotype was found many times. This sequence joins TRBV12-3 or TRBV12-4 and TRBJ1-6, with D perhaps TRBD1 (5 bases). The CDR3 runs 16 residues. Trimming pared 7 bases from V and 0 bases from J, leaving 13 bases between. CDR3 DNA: TGTGCCAGCAACGGGGGTAGCCGCTCCTATAATTCACCCCTCCACTTT. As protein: CASNGGSRSYNSPLHF.

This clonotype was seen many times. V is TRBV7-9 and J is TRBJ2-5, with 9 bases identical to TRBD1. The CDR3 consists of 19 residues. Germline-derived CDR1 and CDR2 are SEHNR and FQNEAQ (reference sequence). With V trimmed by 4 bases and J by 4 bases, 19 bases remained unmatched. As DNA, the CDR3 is TGTGCCAGCAGCTCAATACTCGGAGGGGGACAGGGAGTTCGAGAGACCCAGTACTTC. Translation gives CASSSILGGGQGVRETQYF.